This T cell receptor beta chain comes out of a study of shared clonotypes between healthy human individuals. Trimming took off 3 bases at V and 0 bases at J, with 9 bases between the two ends. The CDR3 is 15 residues long. CDR1 and CDR2 (germline): SGHTA, FQGNSA. Profiled with immunoSEQ multiplex PCR; TCRdb holds only in-frame clones, not every one. Of 550,000 to 600,000 clones in the sample, more than 95% were seen once. Only CD45RO-negative cells positively selected for CCR7 counted as naive CD8 cells, so terminally differentiated effector memory CD45RA+ cells were excluded. The receptor was derived from a young man in good health. The rearrangement joins TRBV7-2 to TRBJ2-1; D is ambiguous. Sequencing input: naive CD8+ T cells sorted from blood. Written as DNA, the CDR3 is TGTGCCAGCAGCTTTAACCCGAACTCCTACAATGAGCAGTTCTTC. Its translation: CASSFNPNSYNEQFF.